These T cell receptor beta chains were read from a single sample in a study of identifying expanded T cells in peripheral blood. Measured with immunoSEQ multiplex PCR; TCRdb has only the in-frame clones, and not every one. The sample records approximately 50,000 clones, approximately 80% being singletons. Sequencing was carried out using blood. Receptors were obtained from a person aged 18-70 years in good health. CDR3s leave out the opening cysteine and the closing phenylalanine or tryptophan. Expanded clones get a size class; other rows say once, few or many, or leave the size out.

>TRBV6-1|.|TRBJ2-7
ASRRDSYEQY
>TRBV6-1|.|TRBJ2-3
ASTQGYTDTQY
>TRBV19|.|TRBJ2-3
ASSGPPHGTQY
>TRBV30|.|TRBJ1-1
AWSVPVTEAF
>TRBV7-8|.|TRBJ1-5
ASSTMKGKGDQPQH
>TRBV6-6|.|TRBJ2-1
ASSYSSGRLNEQF
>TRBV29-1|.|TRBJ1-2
SVESSGSGYGYT
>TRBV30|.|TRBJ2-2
AWSPWGSRAGELF
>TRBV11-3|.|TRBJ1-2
ASSTRPGGGYT
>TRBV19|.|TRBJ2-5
ASGRQGALETQY
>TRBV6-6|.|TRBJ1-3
ASSIQGRGNTIY
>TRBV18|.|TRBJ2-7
ASSPSATQYEQY
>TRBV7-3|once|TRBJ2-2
ASSPGPKNTGELF
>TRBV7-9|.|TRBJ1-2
ASGYRGNGYT
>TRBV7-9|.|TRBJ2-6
ASSLDSLVSGANVLT
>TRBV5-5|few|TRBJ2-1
ASSVTTSGRRLEQF
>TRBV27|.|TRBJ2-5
ASRHKSGQGMGTQY
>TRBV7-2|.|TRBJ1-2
ASSQDRPFYGYT
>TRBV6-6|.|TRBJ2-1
ASLGSNPYNEQF
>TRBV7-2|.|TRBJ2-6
ASSVTSGRGRGANVLT
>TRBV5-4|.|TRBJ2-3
ASSLPVQDTQY
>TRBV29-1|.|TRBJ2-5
SVEGPPGQGMKETQY
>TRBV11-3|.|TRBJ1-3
ASSLNSDASGNTIY
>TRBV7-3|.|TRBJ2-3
ASSERGTSGVFPDTQY
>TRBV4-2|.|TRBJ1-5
ASSQDPEEQPQH
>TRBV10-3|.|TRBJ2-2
AISVKATNTGELF